One sample yielded the 8 T cell receptor beta chains listed below, sequenced in a study of blood T cells in healthy people across ages. Using a J-beta primer mix together with a sample-barcoded 5' primer, a second PCR was run for roughly 6 to 12 cycles. TCRdb re-derived calls from the 5' RACE reads in MiXCR, one entry per CDR3 protein. The sample comprises around 1,500,000 distinct CDR3 sequences, 28% of which are singletons, and 7.7% rests with the top ten. Sequenced input: blood. Source of these receptors: a woman aged 25 to 39 in good health.

This clonotype was seen only a few times. The chain carries TRBV20-1 and TRBJ2-7; the match to TRBD2 covers 7 bases. Germline V gene sequence: CDR1 DFQATT, CDR2 SNEGSKA (reference sequence). The V segment lost 3 bases and the J segment 0 bases; nucleotides outside the gene matches: 5. CDR3 length: 14 amino acids. CDR3 DNA: TGCAGTGCTAGTGGGAGGGCACGCTCCTACGAGCAGTACTTC. Translation gives CSASGRARSYEQYF.

As concerns this clonotype: A read error may explain this, as a much larger clone is one base away. CDR3 in amino acids: CASSLAPEKRNYEQYF. The CDR3 DNA reads as TGTGCCAGCAGCTTAGCTCCGGAAAAGCGGAACTACGAGCAGTACTTC. The rearrangement joins TRBV7-2 to TRBJ2-7, with D possibly TRBD2 on 5 matching bases. Deletions cut 0 bases from V and 3 bases from J, with 15 bases between. The germline gives CDR1 SGHTA, CDR2 FQGNSA. This CDR3 spans 16 amino acids.

This clonotype was counted many times. V gene TRBV7-2 combines with J gene TRBJ1-2; 10 nucleotides agree with TRBD1. CDR1 and CDR2 from the germline V gene are SGHTA and FQGNSA. The CDR3 contains 13 residues. J lost 8 bases, V lost 6 bases, and 6 bases had no gene match. The DNA for the CDR3 is TGTGCCAGCAGATACGGACAGGGGGACGGCTACACCTTC. Translating it yields CASRYGQGDGYTF.

The rearrangement uses TRBV2 and TRBJ2-3, with unresolved D. V was trimmed by 1 base and J by 4 bases, leaving 6 bases between them. This CDR3 has 13 residues. The germline gives CDR1 SNHLY, CDR2 FYNNEI. CDR3 residues: CASSEGFSDTQYF. CDR3 in DNA: TGTGCCAGCAGTGAAGGTTTTTCAGATACGCAGTATTTT.

The genes are TRBV11-2 and TRBJ2-1; the D gene is possibly TRBD2 (5 bases). The V end lost 5 bases, the J end lost 5 bases, and 16 bases lay between the germline ends. This CDR3 has 15 amino acids. The germline CDR1 and CDR2 sequences are SGHAT and FQNNGV. The CDR3 coding sequence is TGTGCCAGCAGCCTGGAGGTCTACTCAGACAATGAGCAGTTCTTC. Amino acid sequence: CASSLEVYSDNEQFF.

This clonotype has ten or more counts. The rearrangement uses TRBV6-6 and TRBJ1-2; no definite D call. The V gene lost 6 bases and the J gene lost 0 bases, with 17 bases spanning the gap. The CDR3 is 16 amino acids. The V gene's germline CDR1 is MNHNY and CDR2 SVGAGI (reference sequence). CDR3 region: CASRTHGVTPNYGYTF. The CDR3 coding sequence is TGTGCCAGCAGAACCCACGGCGTAACTCCTAACTATGGCTACACCTTC.

This clonotype was seen a handful of times. This rearrangement joins TRBV25-1 to TRBJ2-3; D possibly corresponds to TRBD1 (5 bases). With 6 bases removed from V and 0 bases from J, the gap between germline ends came to 13 bases. This CDR3 is built from 15 residues. Germline V lookup: CDR1 MGHDK, CDR2 SYGVNS. The CDR3 is CASSGAGMSTDTQYF. The CDR3 DNA reads as TGTGCCAGCAGCGGCGCAGGGATGAGCACAGATACGCAGTATTTT.

In its sample, this clonotype was seen a few times. V usage is TRBV5-1 and J usage is TRBJ2-4; unclear D gene. Matching the DNA end better, TRBJ2-7 makes the J call doubtful. The CDR3 runs to 12 residues. The germline V gene has CDR1 SGHRS and CDR2 YFSETQ. CDR3 bases: TGCGCCAGCAGCTACGAAGGACGCGAGCAGTACTTC. Translating it yields CASSYEGREQYF.